These T cell receptor beta chains were read from a single sample in a study of T cell responses to AZD1222 COVID-19 vaccine. Profiled with immunoSEQ multiplex PCR; TCRdb holds only in-frame clones, not every one. The sample carries about 150,000 clones, approximately 90% recorded once. The sequenced sample was peripheral blood, obtained 28 days after the second AZD1222 dose. The source of these receptors is an adult who received the AZD1222 COVID-19 vaccine. Both conserved end residues are part of each CDR3. The size field is filled for only some rows; it gives once, few, many or a size class.

abundance | j_gene | len | v_gene | CDR3aa
few | TRBJ1-5 | 15 | TRBV19 | CASSETGTGGQPQHF
- | TRBJ2-1 | 17 | TRBV27 | CASKLEGTQSSYNEQFF
- | TRBJ2-1 | 16 | TRBV19 | CASTPQERGRLNEQFF
- | TRBJ2-5 | 13 | TRBV3-1/TRBV3-2 | CASSPDRGETQYF
- | TRBJ1-1 | 14 | TRBV19 | CASSVDGRNTEAFF
- | TRBJ1-2 | 15 | TRBV7-9 | CASSPQGVPLYGYTF
few | TRBJ2-3 | 17 | TRBV7-6 | CASSLAYPGGGADTQYF
- | TRBJ2-5 | 15 | TRBV2 | CASFLEEDFQETQYF
- | TRBJ2-4 | 14 | TRBV7-9 | CASSSRTSSHIQYF
- | TRBJ1-3 | 15 | TRBV7-2 | CASSLAGGGSNTIYF
once | TRBJ1-1 | 13 | TRBV3-1/TRBV3-2 | CASSHQGNTEAFF
- | TRBJ2-5 | 12 | TRBV30 | CAWSQGEETQYF
- | TRBJ1-2 | 16 | TRBV7-9 | CASSLMMSGGIYGYTF
- | TRBJ1-1 | 15 | TRBV5-4 | CASGRRGVGPTEAFF
- | TRBJ2-2 | 11 | TRBV20-1 | CSARILGELFF
- | TRBJ2-1 | 15 | TRBV13 | CASSNNRDYKNEQFF
- | TRBJ1-1 | 12 | TRBV29-1 | CSVESRATEAFF
few | TRBJ1-3 | 15 | TRBV19 | CASSRGDSSGNTIYF
- | TRBJ2-7 | 13 | TRBV11-2 | CASSPRGSHEQYF
medium-sized | TRBJ1-1 | 15 | TRBV27 | CASSPQRGMNTEAFF
once | TRBJ1-5 | 15 | TRBV6-5 | CASSYDGNSNQPQHF
- | TRBJ1-2 | 18 | TRBV11-3 | CASSQPQGAYTHLYGYTF
- | TRBJ1-3 | 15 | TRBV19 | CASKEGMSSGNTIYF
- | TRBJ2-2 | 14 | TRBV6-5 | CASSPLGGQGELFF
- | TRBJ2-3 | 14 | TRBV5-1 | CASTRTGGTDTQYF
- | TRBJ2-2 | 13 | TRBV30 | CAWSGQGTGELFF
- | TRBJ1-5 | 15 | TRBV7-2 | CASSFRNISNQPQHF
- | TRBJ2-1 | 13 | TRBV19 | CASKREGYNEQFF
- | TRBJ2-2 | 12 | TRBV29-1 | CSVGQNTGELFF
- | TRBJ1-1 | 17 | TRBV19 | CASSIATTGRRNTEAFF
- | TRBJ2-2 | 14 | TRBV5-1 | CASSTGQNTGELFF
few | TRBJ2-7 | 15 | TRBV6-5 | CASRGRTELAYEQYF
- | TRBJ2-2 | 13 | TRBV5-1 | CASSLAFDGELFF
- | TRBJ1-2 | 14 | TRBV6-2/TRBV6-3 | CASSYRDSNYGYTF
- | TRBJ2-7 | 14 | TRBV6-5 | CTQQEWSSSYEQYF
- | TRBJ2-1 | 20 | TRBV12-5 | CASGHFGTLGRKTPYNEQFF
- | TRBJ1-2 | 11 | TRBV12-3/TRBV12-4 | CASSSGTSYTF
- | TRBJ2-7 | 15 | TRBV19 | CASSMGRSGGYEQYF
- | TRBJ1-2 | 15 | TRBV19 | CASSRDRPDNYGYTF
- | TRBJ1-1 | 12 | TRBV4-1 | CASSQENTEAFF
once | TRBJ1-3 | 14 | TRBV10-3 | CATRTGPSGNTIYF
- | TRBJ1-2 | 16 | TRBV6-5 | CASSSPSGTGIYGYTF
- | TRBJ2-3 | 16 | TRBV7-9 | CASSPGEDFRTDTQYF
- | TRBJ1-2 | 13 | TRBV29-1 | CSVEDWRQDGYTF
- | TRBJ1-3 | 14 | TRBV7-9 | CASSDIQGRNTIYF
- | TRBJ2-7 | 14 | TRBV3-1/TRBV3-2 | CASSRGGDYYEQYF
- | TRBJ2-7 | 18 | TRBV7-8 | CASSPGLAGGSLSYEQYF
- | TRBJ1-3 | 16 | TRBV9 | CASSVASGRSGNTIYF
- | TRBJ2-7 | 14 | TRBV5-1 | CASSLAPGGYEQYF
- | TRBJ2-1 | 11 | TRBV11-2 | CASSYHNEQFF
- | TRBJ2-1 | 16 | TRBV24-1 | CATSDPSGSGIDEQFF
- | TRBJ2-7 | 17 | TRBV13 | CASSLWPSTDRSYEQYF
- | TRBJ1-2 | 16 | TRBV27 | CASSLLPTGELYGYTF
- | TRBJ2-6 | 16 | TRBV5-4 | CASSTQGAAGANVLTF
- | TRBJ1-6 | 14 | TRBV27 | CASRTQGMNSPLHF